What follows are 7 T cell receptor beta chains derived from one specimen sequenced in a study of shared T cell receptors in the human thymus (dated by TCRdb to the early 2020s). The library came from the immunoSEQ multiplex PCR assay. The clones in this table, taken by TCRdb from immuneACCESS, are in-frame only. Not every clone is retained; where verified, under half of the shortfall comes from an unresolved V gene, and the cause of the rest is unknown. This sample lists roughly 700,000 clones; around nine tenths were detected once. The top ten hold approximately 0.011% of the sample. This sample was shared with a second study, whose subject was human thymus T cells.

The sample comprised thymocytes. Receptors originate from a boy younger than two with a congenital heart defect. Donor details come from another sample of the same person, matched by shared clones.

The chain has TRBV5-1 and TRBJ2-3; possibly TRBD2 for D (6 bases). Looked up from germline, CDR1 is SGHRS and CDR2 is YFSETQ. V was trimmed by 2 bases and J by 0 bases, leaving 13 bases between them. CDR3 length: 16 amino acids. The CDR3 protein is CASSFRLDLSTDTQYF. For the CDR3, the DNA is TGCGCCAGCAGCTTTCGACTAGATCTTAGCACAGATACGCAGTATTTT.

The rearrangement uses TRBV7-2 and TRBJ1-2; D is possibly TRBD1 (5 bases). CDR1 is SGHTA, CDR2 FQGNSA, per germline. The V end was cut by 1 base, the J end by 4 bases, with 13 bases between. CDR3 length equals 15 residues. The CDR3 protein is CASSLVPGSSYGYTF. The CDR3, as DNA: TGTGCCAGCAGCTTAGTCCCAGGGTCGTCCTATGGCTACACCTTC.

The chain joins TRBV28 to TRBJ1-4, with D uncertain. Germline V gene lookup returns CDR1 MDHEN and CDR2 SYDVKM. The V and J ends lost 0 bases and 3 bases respectively, with 14 bases between them. The CDR3 is 17 residues long. The CDR3 DNA follows: TGTGCCAGCAGTTTATGGGTTAGCGGGTCCCCTAATGAAAAACTGTTTTTT. Translating gives CASSLWVSGSPNEKLFF.

The chain links TRBV25-1 to TRBJ2-1, with D possibly matching TRBD1 (7 bases). Per the germline V gene, CDR1 is MGHDK and CDR2 is SYGVNS. V was clipped by 5 bases and J by 7 bases, with 9 bases between them. The CDR3 length is 12 residues. In nucleotides, the CDR3 is TGTGCCAGCAGTCCAGGGGGGAATGAGCAGTTCTTC. This sequence encodes CASSPGGNEQFF.

The V gene is TRBV10-2, the J gene TRBJ2-5, with 9 bases aligning to TRBD2. V trimming: 2 bases; J trimming: 3 bases; junction bases outside the gene matches: 22. CDR1 is WSHSY, CDR2 SAAADI, per germline. This CDR3 has 21 residues. The DNA of the CDR3 is TGCGCCAGCAGTGAGAAGAGGGTTTCGAGGCTAGCGGGAAGGATTGAAGAGACCCAGTACTTC. Translating gives CASSEKRVSRLAGRIEETQYF.

J is TRBJ2-3 and V is TRBV7-3, with D possibly TRBD1 on 5 matching bases. The V end was cut by 4 bases, the J end by 6 bases, with 8 bases between. This CDR3 has 12 residues. Germline V gives CDR1 SGHTA, CDR2 FQGTGA. The CDR3 loop reads CASSSPGDTQYF. The DNA for the CDR3 is TGTGCCAGCAGCTCCCCAGGGGATACGCAGTATTTT.

The rearrangement links TRBV4-1 to TRBJ1-4; 10 positions agree with TRBD1. CDR3 size: 21 residues. Germline V gives CDR1 MGHRA, CDR2 YSYEKL. J was trimmed by 1 base and V by 4 bases; bases with no gene match: 18. The DNA of the CDR3 is TGCGCCAGCAGCCTACGAGCCTTCGCCCGGGACAGGGGAGAAACTAATGAAAAACTGTTTTTT. Protein sequence: CASSLRAFARDRGETNEKLFF.